This TCR beta chain appears in the sequencing data of a study of T-cell reconstitution after alpha-beta-depleted transplantation in children. Researchers prepared the TCRbeta library using unique molecular identifiers, the study reports. TCRdb processed the PCR reads anew with MiXCR; each CDR3 protein has one entry. The sample contains 240,000 or so distinct CDR3 sequences, approximately 12% of which appear only once. This CDR3 region has 15 residues. The germline gives CDR1 MNHEY, CDR2 SVGEGT. J lost 7 bases, V lost 4 bases, and 9 bases had no gene match. The receptor comes from a human donor who donated a stem cell graft to a child with acute lymphoblastic leukemia. The sample here was PBMCs from the stem cell graft donor, taken from the stem cell graft. The chain recombines TRBV6-2 or TRBV6-3 with TRBJ1-5; 8 bases match TRBD1. The CDR3 region has the DNA TGTGCCAGCAGTTTGTCGGACAGGGATAGCCAGCCCCAGCATTTT. The encoded protein is CASSLSDRDSQPQHF.